What follows are 29 T cell receptor beta chains derived from one specimen sequenced in a study of PD-1 blockade in classical Hodgkin lymphoma. This table comes from immunoSEQ multiplex PCR, and its TCRdb copy is limited to in-frame clones, with some not included. The table lists approximately 13,000 clones, around 90% of them singletons. Each patient relapsed following autologous stem cell transplantation, and prior brentuximab vedotin exposure differed. Sequenced here: peripheral blood mononuclear cells (PBMCs), sampled at baseline. These receptors were taken from a human donor with classical Hodgkin lymphoma.

The chain employs TRBV12-5 and TRBJ2-5; 8 bases are a match to TRBD1. The trim removed 4 bases at V and 4 bases at J, leaving 8 bases unmatched. The CDR3 extends over 15 amino acids. CDR1 is LGHNT, CDR2 FRNRAP, per germline. CDR3 residues: CASGSSTGVGETQYF. The CDR3 nucleotides read TGTGCTAGTGGTTCCTCGACAGGGGTCGGAGAGACCCAGTACTTC.

This rearrangement joins TRBV19 to TRBJ1-1; D is perhaps TRBD1 (5 bases). The germline V and J ends were trimmed by 4 bases and 4 bases, with 13 bases remaining between them. This CDR3 has 14 residues. Germline CDR1 LNHDA, CDR2 SQIVND (reference sequence). CDR3 region: CASSTGYGGTEAFF. The DNA of the CDR3 is TGTGCCAGTAGTACAGGGTATGGTGGCACTGAAGCTTTCTTT.

In regard to this clone: A read error may produce the germline difference seen at one junction end. This chain uses TRBV2 with TRBJ2-1; D call uncertain. Germline V gives CDR1 SNHLY, CDR2 FYNNEI. CDR3 length equals 13 residues. The CDR3 protein is CAGSADTHNEQFF. In nucleotides, the CDR3 is TGTGCCGGCAGCGCCGACACCCACAATGAGCAGTTCTTC.

The chain employs TRBV5-6 and TRBJ2-1; weak D call: TRBD2 (6 bases). The V and J ends lost 0 bases and 3 bases respectively, with 13 bases between them. Germline V gives CDR1 SGHDT, CDR2 YYEEEE. The CDR3 contains 16 residues. CDR3 in amino acids: CASSLGAGTRYNEQFF. Written as DNA, the CDR3 is TGTGCCAGCAGCTTGGGAGCCGGGACTCGCTACAATGAGCAGTTCTTC.

The chain has TRBV7-9 and TRBJ1-6, with D possibly being TRBD1 (6 bases). This CDR3 comprises 17 residues. Trimming removed 1 base at V and 3 bases at J, with 13 bases between. From germline, CDR1 is SEHNR and CDR2 FQNEAQ (reference sequence). CDR3 bases: TGTGCCAGCAGCTTAGTAAGTGCAGGGGACTATAATTCACCCCTCCACTTT. It encodes CASSLVSAGDYNSPLHF.

This chain joins TRBV14 and TRBJ2-1; D not certain. The germline CDR1 and CDR2 sequences are SGHDN and FVKESK. This CDR3 comprises 12 residues. Trimming stripped 2 bases from V and 14 bases from J, with 13 bases between. CDR3 in amino acids: CASSQLGYGEFF. In nucleotides, the CDR3 is TGTGCCAGCAGCCAACTAGGCTATGGGGAGTTCTTC.

This rearrangement joins TRBV5-1 to TRBJ2-2, with TRBD2 matching 10 bases. CDR3 size: 18 residues. With V trimmed by 3 bases and J by 6 bases, 14 bases remained unmatched. Per germline, CDR1 SGHRS and CDR2 YFSETQ. The CDR3 is CASSSSGTSDTVPGELFF. The DNA for the CDR3 is TGCGCCAGCAGCTCCTCCGGGACTAGCGACACTGTACCCGGGGAGCTGTTTTTT.

The chain joins TRBV19 to TRBJ1-2; a possible D gene is TRBD1 (6 bases). Germline CDR1 LNHDA, CDR2 SQIVND (reference sequence). The length of the CDR3 is 15 residues. Trimming stripped 5 bases from V and 5 bases from J, with 18 bases between. The CDR3 sequence: CASSDGLTGPYGYTF. The CDR3 nucleotides read TGTGCCAGTAGTGACGGATTGACAGGCCCTTATGGCTACACCTTC.

The chain employs TRBV6-5 and TRBJ1-5; D is unclear. Germline CDR1 MNHEY, CDR2 SVGAGI. This CDR3 contains 12 residues. The V gene lost 2 bases and the J gene lost 6 bases, with 5 bases spanning the gap. The CDR3: CASSYRRQPQHF. The CDR3 DNA reads TGTGCCAGCAGTTACCGGCGTCAGCCCCAGCATTTT.

The V call is TRBV10-3, the J call TRBJ2-7, with no clear D. Trimming shortened V by 0 bases and J by 0 bases, and 9 bases separated the two germline ends. This CDR3 is 15 amino acids long. Germline CDR1 is ENHRY and CDR2 is SYGVKD. CDR3 residues: CAISESGSSSYEQYF. The DNA of the CDR3 is TGTGCCATCAGTGAGTCGGGCAGTAGCTCCTACGAGCAGTACTTC.

The rearrangement joins TRBV25-1 to TRBJ2-2; 7 bases fit TRBD2. Germline lookup yields CDR1 MGHDK and CDR2 SYGVNS. This CDR3 spans 14 amino acids. Trimming took 7 bases from V and 6 from J; bases not matched to a gene: 8. The CDR3 nucleotides read TGTGCCAGCAATGGGGGGGGAACCGCCGGGGAGCTGTTTTTT. It yields the protein CASNGGGTAGELFF.

The chain employs TRBV5-6 and TRBJ2-3; 9 bases agree with TRBD2. Germline V gene lookup returns CDR1 SGHDT and CDR2 YYEEEE. This CDR3 spans 16 amino acids. V was pared by 2 bases and J by 2 bases, with 6 bases of the junction left unmatched. The DNA for the CDR3 is TGTGCCAGCAGCTTAACGGCGGGGGGGGACACAGATACGCAGTATTTT. The encoded protein is CASSLTAGGDTDTQYF. The variable domain in full, with the rest retrieved from reference TRBV5-6 and TRBJ2-3, is DAGVTQSPTHLIKTRGQQVTLRCSPKSGHDTVSWYQQALGQGPQFIFQYYEEEERQRGNFPDRFSGHQFPNYSSELNVNALLLGDSALYLCASSLTAGGDTDTQYFGPGTRLTVL.

The chain recombines TRBV7-2 with TRBJ1-4; D possibly corresponds to TRBD1 (6 bases). Trimming removed 4 bases at V and 4 bases at J, with 13 bases between. CDR1 and CDR2 (germline): SGHTA, FQGNSA. The CDR3 has 15 residues. The CDR3 DNA sequence: TGTGCCAGCAGCTCTACGGACAGCCTTAATGAAAAACTGTTTTTT. Translating it yields CASSSTDSLNEKLFF.

The chain joins TRBV5-6 to TRBJ1-5, with TRBD1 matching over 8 bases. The germline V gene encodes CDR1 SGHDT and CDR2 YYEEEE. The CDR3 runs to 16 residues. The J segment lost 2 bases and the V segment lost 3 bases, leaving 7 bases of the junction unmatched. The CDR3 region has the DNA TGTGCCAGCAGCTCCCAGGGGGCGCGGGGCAATCAGCCCCAGCATTTT. Protein product: CASSSQGARGNQPQHF.

V is TRBV5-4 and J is TRBJ1-1; 9 positions agree with TRBD1. This CDR3 comprises 16 residues. With V trimmed by 4 bases and J by 6 bases, 13 bases remained unmatched. Germline CDR1 is SGHNT and CDR2 is YYREEE (reference sequence). This CDR3 is CASSPGTGTRIAEAFF. The DNA for the CDR3 is TGTGCCAGCAGCCCCGGGACAGGGACCCGGATTGCTGAAGCTTTCTTT. Full variable domain (remainder filled in from reference TRBV5-4 and TRBJ1-1): ETGVTQSPTHLIKTRGQQVTLRCSSQSGHNTVSWYQQALGQGPQFIFQYYREEENGRGNFPPRFSGLQFPNYSSELNVNALELDDSALYLCASSPGTGTRIAEAFFGQGTRLTVV.

CDR3 sequence reads: CASSATGFTEAFF. CDR3 nucleotides: TGTGCCAGCAGCGCTACAGGGTTCACTGAAGCTTTCTTT. The genes are TRBV9 and TRBJ1-1; tentatively, D is TRBD1 (6 bases). V lost 3 bases and J lost 4, with 10 bases in between. In germline, CDR1 is SGDLS, CDR2 YYNGEE. The CDR3 has 13 residues. The variable domain in full, completed from reference TRBV9 and TRBJ1-1, reads DSGVTQTPKHLITATGQRVTLRCSPRSGDLSVYWYQQSLDQGLQFLIQYYNGEERAKGNILERFSAQQFPDLHSELNLSSLELGDSALYFCASSATGFTEAFFGQGTRLTVV.

In its sample, this clone was seen a few times. The V gene is TRBV7-6, the J gene TRBJ2-2; possibly TRBD1 for D (6 bases). The length of the CDR3 is 16 residues. V shed 5 bases and J shed 7 bases, with 20 bases lying between them. Germline CDR1 reads SGHVS; CDR2 reads FNYEAQ. CDR3: CASSQGTNDLLGELFF. CDR3 sequence (DNA): TGTGCCAGCAGCCAAGGGACAAATGACCTGCTCGGGGAGCTGTTTTTT.

V is TRBV19 and J is TRBJ1-6, with TRBD1 as a possible D gene (5 bases). The CDR3 is 14 residues long. CDR1 is LNHDA and CDR2 is SQIVND in the germline V gene (reference sequence). Trimming removed 5 bases from V and 9 bases from J, with 14 bases in between. CDR3 sequence reads: CASSPLGASSPLHF. The CDR3 DNA reads TGTGCCAGTAGTCCACTCGGGGCAAGTTCACCCCTCCACTTT.

The CDR3 DNA follows: TGCGCCAGCAGCTTGGCTGGACTAGCGGGAGGGGGAGATACGCAGTATTTT. Protein sequence: CASSLAGLAGGGDTQYF. V and J are TRBV5-1 and TRBJ2-3; 15 nucleotides line up with TRBD2. CDR1 SGHRS and CDR2 YFSETQ come from the germline V gene. The V segment lost 0 bases and the J segment 5 bases; nucleotides outside the gene matches: 4. The CDR3 runs to 17 residues.

In this sample, this clone turned up once. The sample has other DNA sequences that encode this CDR3 too. This chain joins TRBV7-9 and TRBJ2-1; TRBD2 aligns across 13 bases. Germline values: CDR1 SEHNR, CDR2 FQNEAQ (reference sequence). Trimming took 7 bases from V and 6 from J; bases not matched to a gene: 12. The CDR3 is 17 amino acids. CDR3 in amino acids: CASIEGTSGANINEQFF. The CDR3 region has the DNA TGTGCCAGCATCGAAGGGACTAGCGGGGCCAACATCAATGAGCAGTTCTTC.

This sequence joins TRBV27 and TRBJ2-7; D is unclear. This CDR3 is built from 15 residues. Germline lookup yields CDR1 MNHEY and CDR2 SMNVEV (reference sequence). Trimming left V 2 bases short and J 3 bases short, with 14 bases between. The CDR3 spells CASSLTQRFIYEQYF. The CDR3 DNA reads TGTGCCAGCAGTTTAACCCAGCGATTTATCTACGAGCAGTACTTC.

The chain uses TRBV5-1 and TRBJ2-7; D unclear. The CDR3 runs 14 residues. CDR1 and CDR2 from the germline V gene are SGHRS and YFSETQ. V lost 4 bases and J 3 bases, leaving 14 bases between the germline ends. The CDR3: CASSDHSPGYEQYF. The DNA for the CDR3 is TGCGCCAGCAGCGACCACTCACCCGGCTACGAGCAGTACTTC.

The rearrangement uses TRBV5-5 and TRBJ2-1, with D unclear. Germline-derived CDR1 and CDR2 are SGHKS and YYEKEE (reference sequence). This CDR3 comprises 14 residues. Trimming took 4 bases from V and 6 from J, leaving 14 bases between them. CDR3 loop: CASSGVPVGNEQFF. The CDR3 bases are TGTGCCAGCAGCGGGGTTCCCGTCGGCAATGAGCAGTTCTTC.

The J gene is TRBJ1-4, the V gene TRBV7-2, with 7 bases that match TRBD1. CDR1 and CDR2 (germline): SGHTA, FQGNSA. The CDR3 contains 14 residues. V lost 2 bases and J lost 10; bases outside the gene matches: 7. CDR3 sequence: CASSLNRGGGKLFF. CDR3 nucleotide sequence: TGTGCCAGCAGCTTAAACAGGGGAGGTGGAAAACTGTTTTTT. Variable domain in full (rest from reference TRBV7-2 and TRBJ1-4): GAGVSQSPSNKVTEKGKDVELRCDPISGHTALYWYRQSLGQGLEFLIYFQGNSAPDKSGLPSDRFSAERTGGSVSTLTIQRTQQEDSAVYLCASSLNRGGGKLFFGSGTQLSVL.

The V call is TRBV7-2, the J call TRBJ2-7, with D possibly being TRBD2 (5 bases). V lost 1 base, J lost 6 bases, and 13 bases lay in between. The germline CDR1 and CDR2 sequences are SGHTA and FQGNSA. CDR3 length equals 14 residues. The CDR3 DNA follows: TGTGCCAGCAGCTTAGGTCAGAATCGGGGCGAGCAGTACTTC. It translates to CASSLGQNRGEQYF.

The chain is built from TRBV19 and TRBJ2-7; the match to TRBD1 covers 7 bases. This CDR3 contains 12 residues. Unmatched junction bases numbered 4, after V lost 5 bases and J lost 6 bases. The germline V gene has CDR1 LNHDA and CDR2 SQIVND (reference sequence). CDR3 in DNA: TGTGCCAGTAGTGCAACAGGGGCCGAGCAGTACTTC. Translated: CASSATGAEQYF.

The gene calls are TRBV9 and TRBJ1-4; D unresolved. This CDR3 contains 14 residues. The germline V and J ends were trimmed by 2 bases and 4 bases, with 9 bases remaining between them. Germline V gene sequence: CDR1 SGDLS, CDR2 YYNGEE. The chain's CDR3 is CASSVGESNEKLFF. In nucleotides, the CDR3 is TGTGCCAGCAGCGTCGGTGAAAGTAATGAAAAACTGTTTTTT.

This chain links TRBV4-1 with TRBJ2-2; weak D call: TRBD1 (6 bases). This CDR3 has 16 residues. Trimming took off 1 base at V and 4 bases at J, with 13 bases between the two ends. Per the germline V gene, CDR1 is MGHRA and CDR2 is YSYEKL. The CDR3 sequence: CASSQVDLRGTGELFF. CDR3 sequence (DNA): TGCGCCAGCAGCCAAGTTGACCTCAGGGGCACCGGGGAGCTGTTTTTT.

The chain carries TRBV7-7 and TRBJ2-2; a weak D match, TRBD2 (6 bases). The CDR3 loop spans 15 amino acids. Trimming pared 5 bases from V and 4 bases from J, leaving 14 bases between. Per the germline V gene, CDR1 is SSHAT and CDR2 is FNYEAQ (reference sequence). CDR3 in amino acids: CASSPEGRGTGELFF. CDR3 bases: TGTGCCAGCAGCCCGGAGGGCCGCGGCACCGGGGAGCTGTTTTTT. The variable domain in full, with the rest retrieved from reference TRBV7-7 and TRBJ2-2, is GAGVSQSPRYKVTKRGQDVTLRCDPISSHATLYWYQQALGQGPEFLTYFNYEAQPDKSGLPSDRFSAERPEGSISTLTIQRTEQRDSAMYRCASSPEGRGTGELFFGEGSRLTVL.